Each of the 29 T cell receptor beta chains below was sequenced from the same sample in a study of shared clonotypes between healthy human individuals. Sequencing used immunoSEQ multiplex PCR; TCRdb keeps in-frame clones, though not all of them. Here the sample spans about 380,000 clones, approximately 96% being singletons. Sequenced material: memory CD8+ T cells sorted from blood. Subset specified: CD45RO+ cells pooled with CCR7-negative TemRA cells. The receptors come from a man aged 25-45 years in good health.

The rearrangement joins TRBV28 to TRBJ1-2; tentatively, D is TRBD1 (6 bases). From germline, CDR1 is MDHEN and CDR2 SYDVKM. Trimming stripped 7 bases from V and 6 bases from J, with 15 bases between. The length of the CDR3 is 13 residues. CDR3 sequence: CASIPPRGHGYTF. CDR3 sequence (DNA): TGTGCCAGCATCCCCCCCAGGGGCCATGGCTACACCTTC.

J is TRBJ2-7 and V is TRBV25-1; 11 bases are a match to TRBD2. Losses at the gene ends were 2 bases for V and 4 bases for J; bases not matched to a gene: 7. Germline V lookup: CDR1 MGHDK, CDR2 SYGVNS. The CDR3 loop spans 16 amino acids. The CDR3 DNA sequence: TGTGCCAGCAGTGAAGCGGCGACTAGCGGGATTTACGAGCAGTACTTC. Protein: CASSEAATSGIYEQYF.

V gene TRBV18 combines with J gene TRBJ2-7; 9 bases fit TRBD2. V shed 6 bases and J 7 bases; nucleotides not matched to a gene: 13. From germline, CDR1 is KGHSH and CDR2 LQKENI. This CDR3 has 15 amino acids. For the CDR3, the DNA is TGTGCCAGCTCGCGGAGTTCGAGCGGGGGGTGGGAGCAGTACTTC. It is translated as CASSRSSSGGWEQYF.

This clone has a single count. The rearrangement links TRBV7-6 to TRBJ2-7; perhaps TRBD1 as D (6 bases). This CDR3 spans 13 amino acids. Trimming removed 4 bases from V and 3 bases from J, with 10 bases in between. Germline V gene lookup returns CDR1 SGHVS and CDR2 FNYEAQ. The CDR3 region is CASSSDRSYEQYF. The CDR3 nucleotides are TGTGCCAGCAGCTCAGACAGGAGCTACGAGCAGTACTTC. The entire variable domain, with the rest obtained from reference TRBV7-6 and TRBJ2-7, is as follows: GAGVSQSPRYKVTKRGQDVALRCDPISGHVSLYWYRQALGQGPEFLTYFNYEAQQDKSGLPNDRFSAERPEGSISTLTIQRTEQRDSAMYRCASSSDRSYEQYFGPGTRLTVT.

The chain carries TRBV5-4 and TRBJ2-2; D is ambiguous. Looked up from germline, CDR1 is SGHNT and CDR2 is YYREEE (reference sequence). Trimming removed 0 bases at V and 4 bases at J, with 13 bases between. The CDR3 has 16 residues. CDR3 in DNA: TGTGCCAGCAGCTTGGCCTCGGCGGCAGTCACCGGGGAGCTGTTTTTT. This gives the protein CASSLASAAVTGELFF.

This chain uses TRBV5-1 with TRBJ1-6; no definite D call. Germline CDR1 is SGHRS and CDR2 is YFSETQ. The CDR3 has 15 residues. Trimming took 2 bases from V and 11 from J, leaving 17 bases between them. The CDR3 loop reads CASSFGERNTAPLHF. The CDR3 DNA reads as TGCGCCAGCAGCTTTGGGGAAAGGAATACGGCACCCCTCCACTTT.

This chain joins TRBV25-1 and TRBJ2-3; D possibly corresponds to TRBD1 (5 bases). The CDR3 totals 15 residues. The V gene's germline CDR1 is MGHDK and CDR2 SYGVNS. V lost 3 bases, J lost 4 bases, and 14 bases lay in between. The CDR3 is CASSDRAGYADTQYF. CDR3 in DNA: TGTGCCAGCAGTGATAGGGCAGGGTACGCAGATACGCAGTATTTT.

This chain connects TRBV5-1 to TRBJ1-4; the D is unclear. Trimming removed 3 bases at V and 4 bases at J, with 13 bases between. CDR1 and CDR2 (germline): SGHRS, YFSETQ. This CDR3 is built from 15 residues. CDR3 amino acids: CASSSSGGFNEKLFF. CDR3 nucleotides: TGCGCCAGCAGCTCCTCAGGAGGCTTTAATGAAAAACTGTTTTTT.

V usage is TRBV7-9 and J usage is TRBJ2-4; D gene uncertain. V was clipped by 3 bases and J by 0 bases, with 12 bases between them. Germline V gene data show CDR1 as SEHNR and CDR2 as FQNEAQ (reference sequence). The CDR3 is 16 amino acids. CDR3 nucleotide sequence: TGTGCCAGCAGCTTCCCGGAGACCATAGCCAAAAACATTCAGTACTTC. It yields the protein CASSFPETIAKNIQYF.

The chain has TRBV13 and TRBJ1-1, with a tentative D call TRBD1 (5 bases). V was cut by 0 bases and J by 4 bases, with 9 bases left in between. The length of the CDR3 is 14 residues. CDR1 is PRHDT and CDR2 is FYEKMQ in the germline V gene (reference sequence). The CDR3 here is CASSLGGGTTEAFF. The CDR3 region has the DNA TGTGCCAGCAGCTTAGGAGGTGGGACCACTGAAGCTTTCTTT.

CDR3 nucleotides: TGTGCCAGCAGCTTAGCTAGCGGGACCAAAAACATTCAGTACTTC. It yields the protein CASSLASGTKNIQYF. This chain links TRBV11-2 with TRBJ2-4, with 9 bases lining up with TRBD2. Germline CDR1 SGHAT, CDR2 FQNNGV. The ends lost 1 base at V and 2 bases at J; junction bases unmatched: 0. The CDR3 has 15 amino acids.

The V and J genes are TRBV29-1 and TRBJ1-1, with D uncertain. Germline V gene sequence: CDR1 SQVTM, CDR2 ANQGSEA. The CDR3 is made up of 13 amino acids. V was cut by 7 bases and J by 1 base, with 13 bases left in between. The CDR3 bases are TGCAGCGCCTCTGACCCCAGGAACACTGAAGCTTTCTTT. Translated, it gives CSASDPRNTEAFF.

The chain recombines TRBV15 with TRBJ2-1, with 10 bases that match TRBD2. Germline V gives CDR1 LNHNV, CDR2 YYDKDF (reference sequence). The CDR3 sequence is 16 residues long. Trimming took 2 bases from V and 8 from J; bases not matched to a gene: 9. CDR3 region: CATSRWVGTSEHEQFF. For the CDR3, the DNA is TGTGCCACCAGCAGATGGGTGGGGACTAGCGAGCATGAGCAGTTCTTC.

The genes are TRBV28 and TRBJ2-7; D gene uncertain. The length of the CDR3 is 8 residues. Trimming took off 8 bases at V and 4 bases at J, with 0 bases between the two ends. Germline lookup yields CDR1 MDHEN and CDR2 SYDVKM. CDR3 sequence (DNA): TGTGCCAGCTACGAGCAGTACTTC. This codes for CASYEQYF.

In DNA form, the CDR3 reads TGCGCCAGCAGCTTTAAGGGGGCAGAGACCCAGTACTTC. Translating gives CASSFKGAETQYF. The rearrangement links TRBV5-1 to TRBJ2-5, with TRBD1 matching over 7 bases. The V segment lost 2 bases and the J segment 4 bases; nucleotides outside the gene matches: 2. Per germline, CDR1 SGHRS and CDR2 YFSETQ. The length of the CDR3 is 13 residues.

The gene calls are TRBV4-2 and TRBJ2-1; 10 bases are a match to TRBD2. With 8 bases clipped from V and 0 bases from J, the junction kept 4 bases outside the gene matches. Germline-derived CDR1 and CDR2 are LGHNA and YNFKEQ. The CDR3 covers 15 residues. The CDR3 loop reads CASGTSDHSYNEQFF. The CDR3 nucleotides are TGTGCCAGCGGGACTAGCGACCACTCCTACAATGAGCAGTTCTTC.

The chain has TRBV2 and TRBJ1-2, with D unclear. Per the germline V gene, CDR1 is SNHLY and CDR2 is FYNNEI. The CDR3 is 12 residues long. The germline V and J ends were trimmed by 4 bases and 6 bases, with 9 bases remaining between them. The CDR3: CASSVVGHGYTF. The CDR3 bases are TGTGCCAGCAGTGTGGTAGGGCATGGCTACACCTTC. The full variable domain, rest sourced from reference TRBV2 and TRBJ1-2, is EPEVTQTPSHQVTQMGQEVILRCVPISNHLYFYWYRQILGQKVEFLVSFYNNEISEKSEIFDDQFSVERPDGSNFTLKIRSTKLEDSAMYFCASSVVGHGYTFGSGTRLTVV.

V is TRBV5-1 and J is TRBJ2-5; weak D call: TRBD2 (6 bases). Germline CDR1 and CDR2: SGHRS and YFSETQ. The V end lost 0 bases, the J end lost 1 base, and 13 bases lay between the germline ends. The CDR3 extends over 16 amino acids. CDR3: CASSLGGREAQETQYF. CDR3 DNA: TGCGCCAGCAGCTTGGGCGGTAGGGAGGCCCAAGAGACCCAGTACTTC. The full variable domain, its missing parts supplied by reference TRBV5-1 and TRBJ2-5, is KAGVTQTPRYLIKTRGQQVTLSCSPISGHRSVSWYQQTPGQGLQFLFEYFSETQRNKGNFPGRFSGRQFSNSRSEMNVSTLELGDSALYLCASSLGGREAQETQYFGPGTRLLVL.

The chain uses TRBV10-3 and TRBJ2-3; possibly TRBD1 for D (5 bases). The CDR3 loop spans 13 amino acids. Germline CDR1 reads ENHRY; CDR2 reads SYGVKD. The V end was cut by 5 bases, the J end by 4 bases, with 10 bases between. The CDR3 spells CAISTGTSDTQYF. The CDR3 region has the DNA TGTGCCATCAGTACAGGAACATCAGATACGCAGTATTTT.

The rearrangement links TRBV10-3 to TRBJ2-1; 11 bases are shared with TRBD1. This CDR3 region has 16 residues. V was clipped by 0 bases and J by 6 bases; unmatched bases: 4. CDR1 ENHRY and CDR2 SYGVKD come from the germline V gene. The CDR3, as DNA: TGTGCCATCAGTGAGTCGGACAGGGGGCAGGGCAATGAGCAGTTCTTC. This encodes CAISESDRGQGNEQFF.

For this clone: The same CDR3 arises from other DNA sequences in this sample as well. V gene TRBV19 combines with J gene TRBJ2-5; D may be TRBD2 (6 bases). The CDR3 sequence is 13 residues long. CDR1 is LNHDA and CDR2 is SQIVND in the germline V gene (reference sequence). Trimming removed 2 bases at V and 5 bases at J, with 9 bases between. The DNA of the CDR3 is TGTGCCAGTAGTATACCAGGAGGGGAGACCCAGTACTTC. Translating it yields CASSIPGGETQYF. The whole variable domain, filled in from reference TRBV19 and TRBJ2-5, reads DGGITQSPKYLFRKEGQNVTLSCEQNLNHDAMYWYRQDPGQGLRLIYYSQIVNDFQKGDIAEGYSVSREKKESFPLTVTSAQKNPTAFYLCASSIPGGETQYFGPGTRLLVL.

This chain links TRBV5-5 with TRBJ1-6, with D uncertain. V gave up 2 bases and J gave up 7 bases, with 13 bases separating them. The CDR3 consists of 15 residues. CDR1 and CDR2 (germline): SGHKS, YYEKEE (reference sequence). The CDR3 spells CASSFRIPRNSPLHF. CDR3 bases: TGTGCCAGCAGCTTTAGAATACCTAGGAATTCACCCCTCCACTTT.

This chain joins TRBV6-1 and TRBJ1-1; 8 nucleotides line up with TRBD1. The length of the CDR3 is 16 residues. V lost 4 bases, J lost 1 base, and 8 bases stayed unmatched. Germline V gene data show CDR1 as MNHNS and CDR2 as SASEGT. The CDR3 sequence is CASSGRDRLTNTEAFF. The CDR3 DNA is TGTGCCAGCAGTGGCCGGGACAGGCTAACGAACACTGAAGCTTTCTTT.

The sample holds one count of this clone. The chain combines TRBV7-3 with TRBJ2-3; D uncertain. Germline loops: CDR1 SGHTA, CDR2 FQGTGA. V lost 5 bases and J 2 bases, leaving 14 bases between the germline ends. The CDR3 covers 15 residues. The CDR3 region is CASSPRGASTDTQYF. The CDR3 nucleotides are TGTGCCAGCAGCCCCCGAGGCGCGTCCACAGATACGCAGTATTTT.

This chain joins TRBV19 and TRBJ2-7; a weak D match, TRBD2 (5 bases). From germline, CDR1 is LNHDA and CDR2 SQIVND (reference sequence). The CDR3 is made up of 14 amino acids. The V gene lost 4 bases and the J gene lost 0 bases, with 10 bases spanning the gap. CDR3 residues: CASSSGPSSYEQYF. The CDR3 DNA is TGTGCCAGTAGTAGCGGGCCGAGCTCCTACGAGCAGTACTTC.

This rearrangement joins TRBV5-1 to TRBJ1-3; no clear D. Trimming took off 3 bases at V and 3 bases at J, with 10 bases between the two ends. There are 14 residues in the CDR3. Germline CDR1 SGHRS, CDR2 YFSETQ. The CDR3 nucleotides read TGCGCCAGCAGCTCCACCGGGGATGGAAACACCATATATTTT. This sequence encodes CASSSTGDGNTIYF. Looking up the rest from reference TRBV5-1 and TRBJ1-3 gives the full variable domain: KAGVTQTPRYLIKTRGQQVTLSCSPISGHRSVSWYQQTPGQGLQFLFEYFSETQRNKGNFPGRFSGRQFSNSRSEMNVSTLELGDSALYLCASSSTGDGNTIYFGEGSWLTVV.

V gene TRBV28 combines with J gene TRBJ2-7; D call uncertain. This CDR3 region has 14 residues. CDR1 and CDR2 from the germline V gene are MDHEN and SYDVKM. Trimming left V 7 bases short and J 4 bases short, with 17 bases between. This CDR3 reads CASNRQDTFYEQYF. CDR3 sequence (DNA): TGTGCCAGCAACCGGCAGGATACTTTTTACGAGCAGTACTTC.

The chain links TRBV28 to TRBJ2-2; 9 positions agree with TRBD2. Germline CDR1 reads MDHEN; CDR2 reads SYDVKM. The CDR3 runs 16 residues. J lost 6 bases, V lost 6 bases, and 11 bases had no gene match. The CDR3 here is CASSAGGALYAGELFF. The CDR3 nucleotides read TGTGCCAGCAGCGCGGGGGGGGCACTATATGCCGGGGAGCTGTTTTTT.

This chain uses TRBV28 with TRBJ2-7; a possible D gene is TRBD2 (5 bases). CDR3 length equals 15 residues. The V end lost 6 bases, the J end lost 2 bases, and 17 bases lay between the germline ends. The germline V gene encodes CDR1 MDHEN and CDR2 SYDVKM. The CDR3 sequence: CASSQTLGLPYEQYF. For the CDR3, the DNA is TGTGCCAGCAGCCAAACCCTCGGACTCCCCTACGAGCAGTACTTC.